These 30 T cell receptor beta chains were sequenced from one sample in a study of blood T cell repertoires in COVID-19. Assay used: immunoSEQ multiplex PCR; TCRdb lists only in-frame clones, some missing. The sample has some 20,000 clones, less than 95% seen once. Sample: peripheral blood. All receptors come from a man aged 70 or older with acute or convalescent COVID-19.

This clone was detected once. The CDR3 DNA sequence: TGTGCCAGCAGTTACCTAGCGGGGGGCCGCTCCTACGAGCAGTACTTC. Its translation is CASSYLAGGRSYEQYF. The chain is built from TRBV6-6 and TRBJ2-7; 11 positions match TRBD2. The trim removed 2 bases at V and 0 bases at J, leaving 3 bases unmatched. Germline V gene sequence: CDR1 MNHNY, CDR2 SVGAGI (reference sequence). The CDR3 has 16 residues.

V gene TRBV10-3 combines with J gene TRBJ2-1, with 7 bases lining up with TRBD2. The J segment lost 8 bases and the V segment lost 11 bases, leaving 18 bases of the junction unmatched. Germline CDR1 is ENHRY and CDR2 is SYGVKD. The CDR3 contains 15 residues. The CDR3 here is CAAARGAGGSDEQFF. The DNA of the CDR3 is TGTGCCGCCGCCCGAGGGGCCGGGGGGTCTGATGAGCAGTTCTTC.

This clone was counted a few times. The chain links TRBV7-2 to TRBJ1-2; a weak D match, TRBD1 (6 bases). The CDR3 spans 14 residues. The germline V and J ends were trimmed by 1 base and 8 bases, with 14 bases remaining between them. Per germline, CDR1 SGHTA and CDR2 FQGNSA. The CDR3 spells CASSLDNLGQGYTF. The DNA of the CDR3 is TGTGCCAGCAGCTTAGACAACCTAGGACAGGGCTACACCTTC.

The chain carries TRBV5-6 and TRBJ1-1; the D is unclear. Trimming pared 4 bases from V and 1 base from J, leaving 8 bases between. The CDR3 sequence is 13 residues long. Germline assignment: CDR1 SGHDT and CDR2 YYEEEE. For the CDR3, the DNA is TGTGCCAGCAGCGAAGCCCCGAACACTGAAGCTTTCTTT. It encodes CASSEAPNTEAFF. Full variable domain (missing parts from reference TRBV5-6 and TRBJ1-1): DAGVTQSPTHLIKTRGQQVTLRCSPKSGHDTVSWYQQALGQGPQFIFQYYEEEERQRGNFPDRFSGHQFPNYSSELNVNALLLGDSALYLCASSEAPNTEAFFGQGTRLTVV.

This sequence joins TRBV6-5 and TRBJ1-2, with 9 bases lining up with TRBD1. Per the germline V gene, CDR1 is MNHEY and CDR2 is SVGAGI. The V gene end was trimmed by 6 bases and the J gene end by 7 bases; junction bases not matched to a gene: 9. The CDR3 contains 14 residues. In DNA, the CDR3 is TGTGCCAGCAGCCCACAGGGGGCTGGGTCTGGCTACACCTTC. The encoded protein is CASSPQGAGSGYTF.

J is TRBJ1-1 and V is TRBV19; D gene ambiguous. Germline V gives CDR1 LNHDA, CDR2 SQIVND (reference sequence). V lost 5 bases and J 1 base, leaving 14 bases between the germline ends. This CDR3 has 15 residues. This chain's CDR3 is CASSLFSRRNTEAFF. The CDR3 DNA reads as TGTGCCAGTAGTTTATTTAGTAGGAGGAACACTGAAGCTTTCTTT.

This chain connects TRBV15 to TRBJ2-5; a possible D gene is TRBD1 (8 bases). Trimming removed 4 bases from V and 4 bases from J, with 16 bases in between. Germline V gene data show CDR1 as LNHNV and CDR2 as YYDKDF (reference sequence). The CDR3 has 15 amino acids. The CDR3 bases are TGTGCCACCAGCACGCCACAGGGGGGGGTAGAGACCCAGTACTTC. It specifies CATSTPQGGVETQYF.

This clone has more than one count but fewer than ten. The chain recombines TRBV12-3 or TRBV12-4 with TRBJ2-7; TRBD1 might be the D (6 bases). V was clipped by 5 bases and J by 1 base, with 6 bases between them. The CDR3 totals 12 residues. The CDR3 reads CASSDRSYEQYF. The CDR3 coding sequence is TGTGCCAGCAGTGACAGGTCCTACGAGCAGTACTTC.

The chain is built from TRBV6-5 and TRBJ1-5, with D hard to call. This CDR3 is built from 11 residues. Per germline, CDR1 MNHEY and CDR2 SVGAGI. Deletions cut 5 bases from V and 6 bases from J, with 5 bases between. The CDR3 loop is CASSQAQPQHF. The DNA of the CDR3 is TGTGCCAGCAGTCAGGCTCAGCCCCAGCATTTT.

CDR3 nucleotide sequence: TGCGCCAGCAGACCGACAGTTACAACTAATGAAAAACTGTTTTTT. It specifies CASRPTVTTNEKLFF. The chain couples TRBV4-3 to TRBJ1-4; D is possibly TRBD1 (5 bases). Germline CDR1 and CDR2: LGHNA and YSLEER. The CDR3 is 15 residues long. The V and J ends lost 6 bases and 0 bases respectively, with 11 bases between them.

CDR3 sequence: CASSQRPNGGNSPLHF. CDR3 bases: TGCGCCAGCAGCCAGAGACCTAACGGGGGGAATTCACCCCTCCACTTT. The V gene is TRBV4-3, the J gene TRBJ1-6; tentatively, D is TRBD1 (5 bases). Trimming removed 3 bases from V and 7 bases from J, with 16 bases in between. This CDR3 region has 16 residues. CDR1 is LGHNA, CDR2 YSLEER, per germline.

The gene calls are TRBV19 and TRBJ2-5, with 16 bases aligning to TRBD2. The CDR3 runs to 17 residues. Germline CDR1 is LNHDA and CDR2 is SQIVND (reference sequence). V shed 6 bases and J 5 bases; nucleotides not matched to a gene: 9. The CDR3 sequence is CASSMGLAGGPGETQYF. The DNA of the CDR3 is TGTGCCAGTAGCATGGGACTAGCGGGGGGGCCTGGCGAGACCCAGTACTTC.

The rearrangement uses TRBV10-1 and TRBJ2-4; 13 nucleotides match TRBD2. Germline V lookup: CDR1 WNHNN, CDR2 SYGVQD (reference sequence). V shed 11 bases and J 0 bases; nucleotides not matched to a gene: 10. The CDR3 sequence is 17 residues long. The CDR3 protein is CARLAGGSQLAKNIQYF. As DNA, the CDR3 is TGCGCCCGACTAGCGGGAGGTTCACAACTAGCCAAAAACATTCAGTACTTC.

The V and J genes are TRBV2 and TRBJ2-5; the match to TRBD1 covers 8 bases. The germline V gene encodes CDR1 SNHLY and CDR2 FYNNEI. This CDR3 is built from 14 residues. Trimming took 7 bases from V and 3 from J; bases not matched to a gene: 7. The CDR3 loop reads CASIRDRREETQYF. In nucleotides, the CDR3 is TGTGCCAGCATTCGGGACAGGAGAGAAGAGACCCAGTACTTC. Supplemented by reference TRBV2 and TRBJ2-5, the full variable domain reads EPEVTQTPSHQVTQMGQEVILRCVPISNHLYFYWYRQILGQKVEFLVSFYNNEISEKSEIFDDQFSVERPDGSNFTLKIRSTKLEDSAMYFCASIRDRREETQYFGPGTRLLVL.

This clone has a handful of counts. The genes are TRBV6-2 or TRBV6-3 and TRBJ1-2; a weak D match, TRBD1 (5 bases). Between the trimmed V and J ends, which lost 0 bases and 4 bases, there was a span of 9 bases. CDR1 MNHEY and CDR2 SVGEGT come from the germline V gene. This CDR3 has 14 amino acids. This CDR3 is CASSYSAGLYGYTF. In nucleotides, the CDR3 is TGTGCCAGCAGTTACTCAGCAGGGCTCTATGGCTACACCTTC.

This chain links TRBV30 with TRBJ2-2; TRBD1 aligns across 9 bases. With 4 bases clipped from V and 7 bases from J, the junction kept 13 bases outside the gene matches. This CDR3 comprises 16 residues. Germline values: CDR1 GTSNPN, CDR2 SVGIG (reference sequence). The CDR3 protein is CAWTNTGTGRVGELFF. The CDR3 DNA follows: TGTGCCTGGACCAATACCGGGACAGGGAGAGTCGGGGAGCTGTTTTTT.

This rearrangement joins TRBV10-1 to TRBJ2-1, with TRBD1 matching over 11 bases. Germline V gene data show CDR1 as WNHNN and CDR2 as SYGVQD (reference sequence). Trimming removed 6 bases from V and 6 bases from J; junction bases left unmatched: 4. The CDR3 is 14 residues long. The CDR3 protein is CASSRDRGVNEQFF. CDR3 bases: TGCGCCAGCAGCCGGGACAGGGGGGTCAATGAGCAGTTCTTC.

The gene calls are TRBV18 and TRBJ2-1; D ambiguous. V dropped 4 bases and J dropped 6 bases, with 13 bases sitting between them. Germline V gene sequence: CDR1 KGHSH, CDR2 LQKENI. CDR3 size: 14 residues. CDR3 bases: TGTGCCAGCTCACAAAACGAGGAGTCCAATGAGCAGTTCTTC. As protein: CASSQNEESNEQFF.

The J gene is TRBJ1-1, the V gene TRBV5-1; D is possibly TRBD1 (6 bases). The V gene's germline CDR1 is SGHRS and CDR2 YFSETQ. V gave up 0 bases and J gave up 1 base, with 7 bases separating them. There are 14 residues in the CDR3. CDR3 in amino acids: CASSLGQENTEAFF. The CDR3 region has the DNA TGCGCCAGCAGCTTGGGACAGGAGAACACTGAAGCTTTCTTT.

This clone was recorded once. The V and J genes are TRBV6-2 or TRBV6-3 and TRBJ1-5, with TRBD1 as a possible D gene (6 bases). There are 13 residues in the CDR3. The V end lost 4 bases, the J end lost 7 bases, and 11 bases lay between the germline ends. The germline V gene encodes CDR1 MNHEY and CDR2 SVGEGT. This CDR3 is CASSFQGLQPQHF. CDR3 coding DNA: TGTGCCAGCAGTTTCCAGGGGTTGCAGCCCCAGCATTTT.

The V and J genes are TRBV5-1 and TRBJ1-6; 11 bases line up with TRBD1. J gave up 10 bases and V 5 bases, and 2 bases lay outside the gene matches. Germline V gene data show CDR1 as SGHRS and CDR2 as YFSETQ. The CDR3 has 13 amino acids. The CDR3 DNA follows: TGCGCCAGCAGGGACAGGGGGCAATCACCCCTCCACTTT. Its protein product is CASRDRGQSPLHF.

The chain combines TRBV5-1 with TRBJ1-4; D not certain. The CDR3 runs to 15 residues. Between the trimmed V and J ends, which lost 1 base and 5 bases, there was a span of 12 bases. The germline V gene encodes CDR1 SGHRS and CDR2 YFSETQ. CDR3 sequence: CASSLSRQQNEKLFF. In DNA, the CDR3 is TGCGCCAGCAGCTTGTCTAGGCAGCAGAATGAAAAACTGTTTTTT.

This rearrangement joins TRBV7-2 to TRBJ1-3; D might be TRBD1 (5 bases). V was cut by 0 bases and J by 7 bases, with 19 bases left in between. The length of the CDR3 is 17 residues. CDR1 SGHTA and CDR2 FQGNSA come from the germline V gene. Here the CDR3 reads CASSLAYPWAGRNTIYF. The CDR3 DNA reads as TGTGCCAGCAGCTTAGCCTATCCCTGGGCAGGGAGGAACACCATATATTTT. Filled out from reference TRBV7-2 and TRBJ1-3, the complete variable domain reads GAGVSQSPSNKVTEKGKDVELRCDPISGHTALYWYRQSLGQGLEFLIYFQGNSAPDKSGLPSDRFSAERTGGSVSTLTIQRTQQEDSAVYLCASSLAYPWAGRNTIYFGEGSWLTVV.

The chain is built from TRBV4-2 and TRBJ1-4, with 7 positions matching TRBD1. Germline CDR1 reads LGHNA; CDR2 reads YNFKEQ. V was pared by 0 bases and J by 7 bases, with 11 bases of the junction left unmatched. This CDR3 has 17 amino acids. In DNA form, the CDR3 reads TGTGCCAGCAGCCAAGATCTTCTTAAGGGGGCGAGTGAAAAACTGTTTTTT. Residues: CASSQDLLKGASEKLFF.

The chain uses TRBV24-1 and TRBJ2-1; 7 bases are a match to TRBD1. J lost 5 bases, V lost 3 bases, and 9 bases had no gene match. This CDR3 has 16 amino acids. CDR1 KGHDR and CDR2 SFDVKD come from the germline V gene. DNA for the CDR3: TGTGCCACCAGTGATGGATCGACAGGGACCCACAATGAGCAGTTCTTC. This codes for CATSDGSTGTHNEQFF.

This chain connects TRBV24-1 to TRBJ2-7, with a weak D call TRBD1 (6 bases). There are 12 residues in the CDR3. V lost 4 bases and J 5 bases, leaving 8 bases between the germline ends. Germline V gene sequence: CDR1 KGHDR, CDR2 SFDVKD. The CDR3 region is CATSEGGHEQYF. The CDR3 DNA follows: TGTGCCACCAGTGAAGGGGGTCACGAGCAGTACTTC.

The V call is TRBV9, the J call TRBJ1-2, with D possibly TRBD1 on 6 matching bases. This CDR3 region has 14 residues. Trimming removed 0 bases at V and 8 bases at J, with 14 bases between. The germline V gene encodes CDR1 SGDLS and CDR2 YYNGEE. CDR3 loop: CASSVGGGATGYTF. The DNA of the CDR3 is TGTGCCAGCAGCGTAGGTGGGGGCGCAACGGGCTACACCTTC.

As DNA, the CDR3 is TGTGCCAGCAGCTTAGAGACCAGGGCCGAGCAGTACTTC. Its translation is CASSLETRAEQYF. The rearrangement links TRBV7-2 to TRBJ2-7, with a possible D match to TRBD1 (5 bases). This CDR3 has 13 residues. The V end was cut by 1 base, the J end by 6 bases, with 10 bases between. Looked up from germline, CDR1 is SGHTA and CDR2 is FQGNSA.

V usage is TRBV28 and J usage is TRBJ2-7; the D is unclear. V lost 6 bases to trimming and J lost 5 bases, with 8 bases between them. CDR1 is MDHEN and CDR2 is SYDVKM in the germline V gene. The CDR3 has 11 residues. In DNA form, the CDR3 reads TGTGCCAGCAGCCTATATAACGAGCAGTACTTC. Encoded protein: CASSLYNEQYF.

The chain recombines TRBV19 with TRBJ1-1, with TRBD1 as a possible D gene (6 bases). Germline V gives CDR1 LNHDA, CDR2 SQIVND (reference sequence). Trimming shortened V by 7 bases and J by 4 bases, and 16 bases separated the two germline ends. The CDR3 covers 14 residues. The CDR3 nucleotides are TGTGCCAGTACCCCAGGGAGGGGGAGCACTGAAGCTTTCTTT. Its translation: CASTPGRGSTEAFF.